The text below deals with one TCR beta chain. Antigen: not known. The sample originates from a study of T cell responses to AZD1222 COVID-19 vaccine. Study results and caveats: Nearly half of spike-specific TCRs reportedly target unmutated variant regions. Donors were largely white British and mainly female; clonal diversity was possibly underestimated.

Pooled in the analysis were second doses at about 4 or about 12 weeks. Trimming at V came to 3 bases and at J to 2 bases, leaving 5 bases not matched to a gene. Per germline, CDR1 SGDLS and CDR2 YYNGEE. This CDR3 is built from 15 residues. Data came from immunoSEQ multiplex PCR; TCRdb stores just in-frame clones and leaves some out. The sample lists around 81,000 clones, under 95% occurring once. V and J are TRBV9 and TRBJ2-7; 10 bases map to TRBD2. The source was peripheral blood, collected 28 days after the second AZD1222 dose. The source of this sequence is an adult who received the AZD1222 COVID-19 vaccine. CDR3 sequence (DNA): TGTGCCAGCAGCGCCGGACTAGCGGTGACCTACGAGCAGTACTTC. Translated, it gives CASSAGLAVTYEQYF.